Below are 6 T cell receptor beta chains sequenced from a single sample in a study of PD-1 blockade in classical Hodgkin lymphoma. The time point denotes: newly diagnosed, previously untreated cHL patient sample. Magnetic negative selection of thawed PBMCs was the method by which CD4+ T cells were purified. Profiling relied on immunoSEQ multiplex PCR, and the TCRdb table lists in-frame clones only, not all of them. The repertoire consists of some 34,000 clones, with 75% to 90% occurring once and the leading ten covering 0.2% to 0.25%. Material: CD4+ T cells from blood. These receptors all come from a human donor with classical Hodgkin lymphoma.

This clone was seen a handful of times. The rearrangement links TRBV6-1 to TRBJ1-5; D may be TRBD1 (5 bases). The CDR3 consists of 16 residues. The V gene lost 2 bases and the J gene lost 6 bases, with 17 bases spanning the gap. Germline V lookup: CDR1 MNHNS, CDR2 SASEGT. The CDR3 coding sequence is TGTGCCAGCAGTGAAACGGTTATGGCTAGGGGTCAGCCCCAGCATTTT. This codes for CASSETVMARGQPQHF.

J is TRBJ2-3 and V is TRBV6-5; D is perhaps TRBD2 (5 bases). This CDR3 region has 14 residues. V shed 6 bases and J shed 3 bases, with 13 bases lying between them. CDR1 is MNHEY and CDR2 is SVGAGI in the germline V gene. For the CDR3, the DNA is TGTGCCAGCAGCCAAATACTAGGGACAGATACGCAGTATTTT. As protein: CASSQILGTDTQYF.

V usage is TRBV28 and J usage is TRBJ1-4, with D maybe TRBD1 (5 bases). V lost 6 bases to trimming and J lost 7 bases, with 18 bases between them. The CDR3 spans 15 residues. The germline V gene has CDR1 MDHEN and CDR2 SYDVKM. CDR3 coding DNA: TGTGCCAGCAGCCCTCAGGGTCTGCGGGGTGAAAAACTGTTTTTT. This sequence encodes CASSPQGLRGEKLFF.

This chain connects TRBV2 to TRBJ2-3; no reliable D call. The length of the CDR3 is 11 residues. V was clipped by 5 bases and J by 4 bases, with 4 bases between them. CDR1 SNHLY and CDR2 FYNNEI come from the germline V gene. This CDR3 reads CASSLADTQYF. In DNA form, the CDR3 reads TGTGCCAGCAGTTTAGCAGATACGCAGTATTTT.

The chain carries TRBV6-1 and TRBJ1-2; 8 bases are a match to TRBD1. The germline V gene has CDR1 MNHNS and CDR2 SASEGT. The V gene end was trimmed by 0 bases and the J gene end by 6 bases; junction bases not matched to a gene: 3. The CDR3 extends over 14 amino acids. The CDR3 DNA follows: TGTGCCAGCAGTGAAGCGGGACAGGTGGATGGCTACACCTTC. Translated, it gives CASSEAGQVDGYTF.

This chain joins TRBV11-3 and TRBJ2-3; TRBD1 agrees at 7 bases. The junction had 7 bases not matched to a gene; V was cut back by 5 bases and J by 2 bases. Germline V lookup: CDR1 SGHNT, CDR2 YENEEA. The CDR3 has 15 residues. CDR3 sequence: CASSRGGLDTDTQYF. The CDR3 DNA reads TGTGCCAGCAGCCGAGGGGGCCTGGACACAGATACGCAGTATTTT.